This T cell receptor (beta chain) is drawn from a study of T-cell memory formation after mild COVID-19. Many counts were recorded for this clonotype. The CDR3 has 13 amino acids. Germline CDR1 SQVTM, CDR2 ANQGSEA. The junction had 10 bases not matched to a gene; V was cut back by 6 bases and J by 8 bases. TCRdb called the 5' RACE reads again in MiXCR, with one record for every CDR3 protein. The table includes 250,000 to 300,000 distinct CDR3 sequences, about a sixth detected once. Sequenced input: PBMCs or a T cell subset sorted from them (not recorded which). V gene TRBV29-1 combines with J gene TRBJ2-1; TRBD1 aligns across 7 bases. The TCR was taken from a man between 18 and 29 years old who had mild COVID-19 (a few samples of this study predate the infection). Cell type and time point are not known. CDR3 region: CSVGPSDRDEQFF. In DNA, the CDR3 is TGCAGCGTGGGTCCGAGTGACAGGGATGAGCAGTTCTTC.